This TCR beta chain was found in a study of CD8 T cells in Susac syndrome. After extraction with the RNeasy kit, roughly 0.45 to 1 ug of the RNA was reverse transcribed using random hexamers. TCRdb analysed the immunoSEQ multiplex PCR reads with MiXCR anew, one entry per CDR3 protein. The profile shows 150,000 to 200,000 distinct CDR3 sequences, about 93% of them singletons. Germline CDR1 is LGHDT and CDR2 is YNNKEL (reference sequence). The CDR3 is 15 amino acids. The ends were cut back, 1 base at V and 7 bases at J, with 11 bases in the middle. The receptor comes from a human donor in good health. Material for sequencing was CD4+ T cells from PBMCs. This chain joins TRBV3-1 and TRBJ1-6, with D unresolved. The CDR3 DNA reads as TGTGCCAGCAGCCAAGCTCCTTTGGGCAATTCACCCCTCCACTTT. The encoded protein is CASSQAPLGNSPLHF.